These 22 T cell receptor beta chains originate from one sample sequenced in a study of early T cells in non-severe SARS-CoV-2 infection. In TCRdb, the 5' RACE reads were re-called with MiXCR into one record per CDR3 protein. The repertoire holds over 60,000 distinct CDR3 sequences, with around 10% as singletons. Source: whole blood, taken at baseline. Receptors originate from an adult who was a healthcare worker with PCR-confirmed SARS-CoV-2 infection or an uninfected control (not recorded which).

The chain recombines TRBV2 with TRBJ2-2, with 7 positions matching TRBD2. V gave up 3 bases and J gave up 2 bases; unmatched junction bases: 6. This CDR3 has 16 amino acids. Germline CDR1 and CDR2: SNHLY and FYNNEI. The CDR3 protein is CASSDRLADNTGELFF. The CDR3 nucleotides read TGTGCCAGCAGTGATAGGCTAGCGGATAACACCGGGGAGCTGTTTTTT. The full variable domain, with the rest looked up from reference TRBV2 and TRBJ2-2, is EPEVTQTPSHQVTQMGQEVILRCVPISNHLYFYWYRQILGQKVEFLVSFYNNEISEKSEIFDDQFSVERPDGSNFTLKIRSTKLEDSAMYFCASSDRLADNTGELFFGEGSRLTVL.

This clonotype was seen at least ten times. This chain links TRBV3-1 with TRBJ2-1; D is possibly TRBD2 (6 bases). This CDR3 contains 17 residues. The V end was cut by 4 bases, the J end by 2 bases, with 18 bases between. In germline, CDR1 is LGHDT, CDR2 YNNKEL (reference sequence). For the CDR3, the DNA is TGTGCCAGCAGCCGAGATACTACGGGGGAGACCTACAATGAGCAGTTCTTC. Translation gives CASSRDTTGETYNEQFF.

This chain joins TRBV18 and TRBJ2-7; D is perhaps TRBD2 (7 bases). V lost 0 bases to trimming and J lost 5 bases, with 14 bases between them. The CDR3 runs to 15 residues. Germline V CDR1 and CDR2: KGHSH, LQKENI. CDR3 nucleotide sequence: TGTGCCAGCTCACCACCGGATGCGGGGGCCAACGAGCAGTACTTC. It codes for CASSPPDAGANEQYF.

This clonotype was seen at least ten times. V and J are TRBV20-1 and TRBJ2-1, with D possibly being TRBD2 (5 bases). Germline V lookup: CDR1 DFQATT, CDR2 SNEGSKA (reference sequence). The V end lost 8 bases, the J end lost 10 bases, and 18 bases lay between the germline ends. The CDR3 sequence is 12 residues long. CDR3 sequence reads: CSIPRLGEEQFF. The CDR3 DNA reads TGCAGTATCCCAAGGTTGGGAGAAGAGCAGTTCTTC.

The chain combines TRBV4-3 with TRBJ1-4, with 11 nucleotides matching TRBD1. CDR3 length equals 17 residues. After removal of 4 bases from V and 8 bases from J, the junction contained 12 bases not matched to a gene. The V gene's germline CDR1 is LGHNA and CDR2 YSLEER. The CDR3 region has the DNA TGCGCCAGCAGCCTCAATCCATCCGGGACAGGGGGAGAAAAACTGTTTTTT. This sequence encodes CASSLNPSGTGGEKLFF.

This clonotype was seen only a few times. This chain connects TRBV29-1 to TRBJ1-2; D remains unclear. The CDR3 is 12 amino acids. Germline CDR1 and CDR2: SQVTM and ANQGSEA. V was cut by 4 bases and J by 6 bases, with 12 bases left in between. Here the CDR3 DNA reads TGCAGCGTTGCTCAACTCGGGGATGGCTACACCTTC. This codes for CSVAQLGDGYTF.

There are many counts of this clonotype. DNA of the CDR3: TGTGCCAGCAGAGGGACAGGGAAAGAGCAGCCCCAGCATTTT. This translates into CASRGTGKEQPQHF. V usage is TRBV2 and J usage is TRBJ1-5, with 9 bases fitting TRBD1. CDR1 is SNHLY and CDR2 is FYNNEI in the germline V gene. Trimming cost V 6 bases and J 7 bases; bases outside gene matches: 7. There are 14 residues in the CDR3.

The V gene is TRBV10-3, the J gene TRBJ1-5, with a tentative D call TRBD1 (5 bases). The germline V gene has CDR1 ENHRY and CDR2 SYGVKD. The CDR3 is 17 amino acids. V was pared by 2 bases and J by 1 base, with 15 bases between. The CDR3, as DNA: TGTGCCATCAGTGAGCCCGGCGCCAGGACAAGCAATCAGCCCCAGCATTTT. It yields the protein CAISEPGARTSNQPQHF.

The CDR3 DNA reads TGCGCCAGCAGCGAGGCTACGGGCACTGAAGCTTTCTTT. Its translation: CASSEATGTEAFF. The chain employs TRBV5-1 and TRBJ1-1; D not resolved. Germline values: CDR1 SGHRS, CDR2 YFSETQ. The V end lost 4 bases, the J end lost 4 bases, and 11 bases lay between the germline ends. The CDR3 is made up of 13 amino acids.

This clonotype has a handful of counts. The chain recombines TRBV4-1 with TRBJ1-1; 7 bases map to TRBD1. Germline-derived CDR1 and CDR2 are MGHRA and YSYEKL. The CDR3 has 18 amino acids. With 3 bases clipped from V and 6 bases from J, the junction kept 19 bases outside the gene matches. For the CDR3, the DNA is TGCGCCAGCAGCCAGAAGCTCCACCTACAGGGGTTAAAGGCTGAAGCTTTCTTT. As protein: CASSQKLHLQGLKAEAFF.

This clonotype was detected many times. The chain links TRBV7-2 to TRBJ1-2, with 7 nucleotides matching TRBD1. The germline V gene encodes CDR1 SGHTA and CDR2 FQGNSA. V was pared by 5 bases and J by 6 bases, with 9 bases of the junction left unmatched. This CDR3 comprises 14 residues. CDR3 residues: CASSRDRGLDGYTF. The CDR3 DNA is TGTGCCAGCAGCCGGGACAGAGGTCTCGATGGCTACACCTTC.

The chain employs TRBV7-9 and TRBJ2-7, with 8 bases identical to TRBD1. The V segment lost 6 bases and the J segment 6 bases; nucleotides outside the gene matches: 4. This CDR3 comprises 12 residues. Germline CDR1 SEHNR, CDR2 FQNEAQ (reference sequence). The CDR3 loop is CASRLTGGEQYF. The CDR3 DNA reads as TGTGCCAGCAGATTAACAGGGGGCGAGCAGTACTTC.

The chain couples TRBV6-1 to TRBJ1-1; the D gene is possibly TRBD1 (5 bases). The germline V and J ends were trimmed by 8 bases and 0 bases, with 10 bases remaining between them. The CDR3 sequence is 13 residues long. In germline, CDR1 is MNHNS, CDR2 SASEGT. Here the CDR3 DNA reads TGTGCCAGCCGCCGGGGGATGAACACTGAAGCTTTCTTT. Its protein is CASRRGMNTEAFF.

In its sample, this clonotype was seen once. The genes are TRBV9 and TRBJ2-2; D might be TRBD1 or TRBD2, each matching 6 bases. Trimming removed 0 bases from V and 5 bases from J, with 11 bases in between. The CDR3 totals 15 residues. Germline V gene sequence: CDR1 SGDLS, CDR2 YYNGEE. The CDR3, as DNA: TGTGCCAGCAGCGTAGTTGGGGGGCGAACCGGGGAGCTGTTTTTT. It codes for CASSVVGGRTGELFF.

This clonotype has a count of ten or more. The J gene is TRBJ2-3, the V gene TRBV7-8; D could derive from TRBD1 or TRBD2 (6 bases each). The germline V and J ends were trimmed by 1 base and 0 bases, with 11 bases remaining between them. CDR1 is SGHVS and CDR2 is FQNEAQ in the germline V gene. The CDR3 is 16 amino acids. The DNA for the CDR3 is TGTGCCAGCAGCTTAGTACAGGGAGGTAGCACAGATACGCAGTATTTT. Translating it yields CASSLVQGGSTDTQYF.

V is TRBV2 and J is TRBJ2-7; 9 bases align to TRBD1. The CDR3 covers 17 residues. CDR1 and CDR2 from the germline V gene are SNHLY and FYNNEI. V was clipped by 4 bases and J by 3 bases; unmatched bases: 13. CDR3 nucleotide sequence: TGTGCCAGCAGTGCGGTTCAAGGGGGACAGGGCATCTACGAGCAGTACTTC. Translation: CASSAVQGGQGIYEQYF.

This clonotype was counted a few times. The chain couples TRBV12-2 to TRBJ2-2; TRBD1 was called by the table and not checked on the DNA. TRBV12-2 has pseudogene status. The CDR3 totals 15 residues. CDR3 sequence (DNA): TGTGCAAGTCGCTTAGACAGGACGAACACCGGGGAGCTGTTTTTT. Translation: CASRLDRTNTGELFF.

This clonotype occurred a few times. The J gene is TRBJ1-5, the V gene TRBV9; D remains ambiguous. The DNA end is more similar to TRBJ2-3, so the J call may be wrong. The germline V gene has CDR1 SGDLS and CDR2 YYNGEE. There are 14 residues in the CDR3. This CDR3 reads CASSATVSNQPQYF. CDR3 in DNA: TGTGCCAGCAGCGCTACAGTTAGCAATCAGCCCCAGTATTTT.

The table lists this clonotype with a few counts. The chain joins TRBV12-3 or TRBV12-4 to TRBJ2-7; 9 bases line up with TRBD1. Germline trimming cut 4 bases from V and 3 bases from J; bases unmatched to any gene: 7. The CDR3 length is 15 residues. The CDR3 DNA sequence: TGTGCCAGCAGTTATACGGACAGGGGCCGCTACGAGCAGTACTTC. Encoded protein: CASSYTDRGRYEQYF.

This clonotype was found a few times. The chain recombines TRBV6-6 with TRBJ1-1; D ambiguous. Germline values: CDR1 MNHNY, CDR2 SVGAGI (reference sequence). CDR3 size: 11 residues. V shed 4 bases and J shed 4 bases, with 4 bases lying between them. The CDR3 loop is CASSLSTEAFF. CDR3 coding DNA: TGTGCCAGCAGTTTGAGCACTGAAGCTTTCTTT.

Ten or more counts support this clonotype. The genes are TRBV7-2 and TRBJ1-4; weak D call: TRBD1 (5 bases). This CDR3 has 13 residues. V lost 8 bases and J lost 3, with 10 bases in between. Germline CDR1 is SGHTA and CDR2 is FQGNSA. The CDR3 sequence is CASGRDPNEKLFF. CDR3 DNA sequence: TGTGCCAGCGGCAGGGACCCTAATGAAAAACTGTTTTTT.

This clonotype was recorded a few times. The V call is TRBV19, the J call TRBJ2-1; possibly TRBD2 for D (5 bases). Trimming took off 6 bases at V and 2 bases at J, with 8 bases between the two ends. Germline loops: CDR1 LNHDA, CDR2 SQIVND (reference sequence). CDR3 length: 13 amino acids. The CDR3 DNA follows: TGTGCCAGTAGAGGAGGTACCTACAATGAGCAGTTCTTC. Translation: CASRGGTYNEQFF.